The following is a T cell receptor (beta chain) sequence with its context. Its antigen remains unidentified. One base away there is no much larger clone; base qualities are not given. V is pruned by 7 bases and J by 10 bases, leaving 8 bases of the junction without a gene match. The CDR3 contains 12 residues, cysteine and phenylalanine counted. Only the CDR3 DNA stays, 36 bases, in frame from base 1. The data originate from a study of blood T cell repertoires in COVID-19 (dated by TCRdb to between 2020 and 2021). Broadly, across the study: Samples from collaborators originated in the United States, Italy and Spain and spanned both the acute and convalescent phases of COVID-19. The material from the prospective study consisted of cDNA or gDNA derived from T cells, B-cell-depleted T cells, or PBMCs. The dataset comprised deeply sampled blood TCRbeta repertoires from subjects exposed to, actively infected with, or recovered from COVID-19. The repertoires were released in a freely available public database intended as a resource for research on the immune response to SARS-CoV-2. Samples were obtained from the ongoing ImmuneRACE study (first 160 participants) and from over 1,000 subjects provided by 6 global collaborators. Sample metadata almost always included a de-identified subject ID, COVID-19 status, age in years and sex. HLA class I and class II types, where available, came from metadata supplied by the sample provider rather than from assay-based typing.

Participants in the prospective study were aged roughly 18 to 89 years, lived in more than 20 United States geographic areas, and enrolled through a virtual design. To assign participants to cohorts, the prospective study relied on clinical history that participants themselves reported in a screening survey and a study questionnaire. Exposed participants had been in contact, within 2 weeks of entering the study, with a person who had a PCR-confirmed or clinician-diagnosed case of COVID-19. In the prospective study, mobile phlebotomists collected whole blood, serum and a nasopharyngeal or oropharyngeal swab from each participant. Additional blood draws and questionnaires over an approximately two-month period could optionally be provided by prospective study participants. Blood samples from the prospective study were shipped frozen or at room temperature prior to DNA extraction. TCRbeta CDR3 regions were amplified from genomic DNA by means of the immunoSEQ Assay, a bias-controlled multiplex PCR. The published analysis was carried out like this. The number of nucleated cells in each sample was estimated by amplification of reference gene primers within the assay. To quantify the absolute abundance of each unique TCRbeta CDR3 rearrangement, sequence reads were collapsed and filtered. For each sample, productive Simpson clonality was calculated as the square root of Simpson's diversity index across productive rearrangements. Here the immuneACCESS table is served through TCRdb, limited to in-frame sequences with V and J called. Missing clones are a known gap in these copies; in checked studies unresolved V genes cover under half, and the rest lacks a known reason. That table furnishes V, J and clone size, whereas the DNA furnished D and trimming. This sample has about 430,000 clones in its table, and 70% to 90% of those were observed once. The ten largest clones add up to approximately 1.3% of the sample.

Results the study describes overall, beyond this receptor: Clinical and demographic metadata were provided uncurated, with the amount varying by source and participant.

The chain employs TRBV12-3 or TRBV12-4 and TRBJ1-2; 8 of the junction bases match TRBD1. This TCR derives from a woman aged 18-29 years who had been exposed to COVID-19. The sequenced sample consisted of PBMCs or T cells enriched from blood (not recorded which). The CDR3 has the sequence CASKRDRLHYTF. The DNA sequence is TGTGCCAGCAAACGGGACAGGCTTCACTACACCTTC.